This T cell receptor beta chain was captured in a study of blood T cell repertoires in COVID-19. Study-level information: Researchers got acute and convalescent COVID-19 samples from the United States, Italy and Spain. T cells, B-cell-depleted T cells, or PBMCs provided the cDNA or gDNA that served as material.

How the authors handled the data: Counts of nucleated cells, estimated from reference gene primer amplification, were obtained. The table came from immunoSEQ multiplex PCR; TCRdb's copy has only in-frame clones and leaves some out. V, J and clone size are those of that table, while D and trimming were read from the DNA. The table includes 180,000 or so clones, roughly 90% detected once. Germline V CDR1 and CDR2: SGHDT, YYEEEE. This CDR3 is 14 amino acids long. V lost 3 bases and J lost 5, with 12 bases in between. V is TRBV5-6 and J is TRBJ1-5, with D uncertain. The source of this sequence is a woman aged 45 to 65 with acute or convalescent COVID-19. Sequencing was carried out using peripheral blood. As DNA, the CDR3 is TGTGCCAGCAGCTCCCAAGAGGCGTATCAGCCCCAGCATTTT. This encodes CASSSQEAYQPQHF.